These 26 T cell receptor beta chains originate from one sample sequenced in a study of T cell clones after liver transplantation. Assay: immunoSEQ multiplex PCR; the TCRdb copy retains only in-frame clones and omits some. The top ten hold 0.4% to 0.6% of the sample, which has some 80,000 clones, roughly four fifths seen once. The sample was CD4+ T cells from blood, taken around 42 months after liver transplant. The receptors stem from a human patient who received a liver transplant. Part of the T cell pool may stem from the graft donor.

The chain employs TRBV6-1 and TRBJ1-4, with D perhaps matching TRBD1 (5 bases). Trimming removed 6 bases from V and 6 bases from J, with 17 bases in between. CDR3 size: 15 residues. CDR1 is MNHNS and CDR2 is SASEGT in the germline V gene. Here the CDR3 reads CASRLSGALHEKLFF. The DNA of the CDR3 is TGTGCCAGCAGATTATCCGGGGCCCTGCATGAAAAACTGTTTTTT.

The rearrangement uses TRBV6-5 and TRBJ1-2, with TRBD1 as a possible D gene (6 bases). CDR1 is MNHEY, CDR2 SVGAGI, per germline. Trimming pared 4 bases from V and 2 bases from J, leaving 14 bases between. CDR3 length: 15 residues. CDR3 sequence: CASSFGQTTNYGYTF. The CDR3 region has the DNA TGTGCCAGCAGTTTCGGACAGACTACCAACTATGGCTACACCTTC.

The chain has TRBV28 and TRBJ1-3, with 7 positions matching TRBD1. V shed 6 bases, J shed 0 bases, and the junction held 8 bases outside the gene matches. The CDR3 is made up of 16 amino acids. The germline gives CDR1 MDHEN, CDR2 SYDVKM. The CDR3 DNA reads TGTGCCAGCAGCGCCGGGACAGTTCTCTCTGGAAACACCATATATTTT. This codes for CASSAGTVLSGNTIYF.

The rearrangement links TRBV9 to TRBJ2-7, with D hard to call. The CDR3 has 16 amino acids. Germline values: CDR1 SGDLS, CDR2 YYNGEE. V lost 3 bases, J lost 0 bases, and 16 bases lay in between. In nucleotides, the CDR3 is TGTGCCAGCAGCGCCACCCCCTACTCGGTCTCCTACGAGCAGTACTTC. Translating gives CASSATPYSVSYEQYF.

This clone was seen just once. The rearrangement uses TRBV10-2 and TRBJ2-7; no reliable D call. Germline CDR1 is WSHSY and CDR2 is SAAADI. The CDR3 loop spans 12 amino acids. V lost 7 bases and J lost 5, with 12 bases in between. Here the CDR3 DNA reads TGCGCCAGCACTGGTAAGGGTAACGAGCAGTACTTC. Its protein product is CASTGKGNEQYF.

The V gene is TRBV18, the J gene TRBJ2-3; 10 bases agree with TRBD2. The germline V gene encodes CDR1 KGHSH and CDR2 LQKENI. Trimming at V came to 3 bases and at J to 2 bases, leaving 5 bases not matched to a gene. The length of the CDR3 is 16 residues. CDR3 bases: TGTGCCAGCTCACCCAATAGCGGGGGGAACACAGATACGCAGTATTTT. This sequence encodes CASSPNSGGNTDTQYF.

The rearrangement joins TRBV7-2 to TRBJ2-1; 9 nucleotides align to TRBD2. The V and J ends lost 5 bases and 3 bases, in that order; junction bases with no gene match: 2. This CDR3 has 14 amino acids. Germline V gene lookup returns CDR1 SGHTA and CDR2 FQGNSA. CDR3 nucleotide sequence: TGTGCCAGCAGCCCTAGCGGGGACTACAATGAGCAGTTCTTC. This translates into CASSPSGDYNEQFF.

The genes are TRBV6-4 and TRBJ2-2, with D perhaps matching TRBD2 (5 bases). Germline V gene data show CDR1 as MRHNA and CDR2 as SNTAGT. The CDR3 runs 13 residues. Trimming took off 4 bases at V and 7 bases at J, with 10 bases between the two ends. CDR3: CASSVSEGGELFF. The CDR3 DNA reads TGTGCCAGCAGTGTCTCTGAGGGCGGGGAGCTGTTTTTT.

V is TRBV11-3 and J is TRBJ1-5; D gene unclear. V was cut by 3 bases and J by 9 bases, with 33 bases left in between. The germline CDR1 and CDR2 sequences are SGHNT and YENEEA. The CDR3 has 20 amino acids. DNA of the CDR3: TGTGCCAGCAGCTTCCATCCCCCGGACCCTTGCCGCCCTTCGACTCGGCCCCAGCATTTT. It yields the protein CASSFHPPDPCRPSTRPQHF.

The CDR3 DNA reads TGTGCCAGCAGCCCCTGGACAGGGGGCTGGCAAGAGACCCAGTACTTC. This encodes CASSPWTGGWQETQYF. J is TRBJ2-5 and V is TRBV11-2, with TRBD1 matching over 11 bases. CDR1 SGHAT and CDR2 FQNNGV come from the germline V gene. After removal of 5 bases from V and 2 bases from J, the junction contained 7 bases not matched to a gene. The CDR3 sequence is 16 residues long.

The chain links TRBV7-8 to TRBJ2-7; possible D gene TRBD1, 5 bases. The CDR3 totals 15 residues. Trimming took off 1 base at V and 5 bases at J, with 15 bases between the two ends. Germline V CDR1 and CDR2: SGHVS, FQNEAQ. The CDR3 nucleotides read TGTGCCAGCAGCTTAGTGCAGGGCCAGGAGAACGAGCAGTACTTC. It is translated as CASSLVQGQENEQYF.

The chain uses TRBV5-1 and TRBJ2-1; the match to TRBD2 covers 12 bases. Per the germline V gene, CDR1 is SGHRS and CDR2 is YFSETQ. V lost 3 bases and J lost 5; bases outside the gene matches: 6. The CDR3 is 16 residues long. The CDR3, as DNA: TGCGCCAGCAGCTCGCTAGCGGGAGGGCCCGACAATGAGCAGTTCTTC. This encodes CASSSLAGGPDNEQFF. The full variable domain, rest sourced from reference TRBV5-1 and TRBJ2-1, is KAGVTQTPRYLIKTRGQQVTLSCSPISGHRSVSWYQQTPGQGLQFLFEYFSETQRNKGNFPGRFSGRQFSNSRSEMNVSTLELGDSALYLCASSSLAGGPDNEQFFGPGTRLTVL.

The CDR3 region has the DNA TGTGCCATCCGCGGACAAGGGAAAGAGACTTCCGAGCAGTACTTC. It specifies CAIRGQGKETSEQYF. This chain connects TRBV10-3 to TRBJ2-7; a weak D match, TRBD1 (5 bases). Germline V gives CDR1 ENHRY, CDR2 SYGVKD. The CDR3 runs 15 residues. V lost 8 bases and J lost 6, with 23 bases in between.

V usage is TRBV10-1 and J usage is TRBJ2-1; D is uncertain. Trimming took off 3 bases at V and 2 bases at J, with 11 bases between the two ends. Germline lookup yields CDR1 WNHNN and CDR2 SYGVQD (reference sequence). The CDR3 is 15 residues long. The CDR3 DNA follows: TGCGCCAGCAGTGAAGCCGGACCCGCCTACAATGAGCAGTTCTTC. Encoded protein: CASSEAGPAYNEQFF.

This chain uses TRBV6-5 with TRBJ2-7, with TRBD1 as a possible D gene (7 bases). This CDR3 is built from 14 residues. Germline V gene data show CDR1 as MNHEY and CDR2 as SVGAGI. Trimming shortened V by 5 bases and J by 3 bases, and 14 bases separated the two germline ends. The CDR3 loop is CASSTRDSHYEQYF. CDR3 nucleotides: TGTGCCAGCAGTACGCGGGACAGCCACTACGAGCAGTACTTC.

The gene calls are TRBV30 and TRBJ1-5; D gene unclear. Between the trimmed V and J ends, which lost 1 base and 1 base, there was a span of 11 bases. The CDR3 contains 15 residues. From germline, CDR1 is GTSNPN and CDR2 SVGIG (reference sequence). CDR3 protein: CAWSEEGLSNQPQHF. The DNA of the CDR3 is TGTGCCTGGAGTGAGGAGGGTTTAAGCAATCAGCCCCAGCATTTT.

The V gene is TRBV5-1, the J gene TRBJ2-7; 7 bases line up with TRBD2. The CDR3 extends over 15 amino acids. Germline trimming cut 0 bases from V and 0 bases from J; bases unmatched to any gene: 3. The germline V gene encodes CDR1 SGHRS and CDR2 YFSETQ. The CDR3 nucleotides are TGCGCCAGCAGCTTGGTCGGGGGGAGCTCCTACGAGCAGTACTTC. This gives the protein CASSLVGGSSYEQYF.

The chain is built from TRBV28 and TRBJ2-3; D is unresolved. The CDR3 is 11 amino acids. Germline CDR1 is MDHEN and CDR2 is SYDVKM. V was clipped by 6 bases and J by 3 bases, with 4 bases between them. As DNA, the CDR3 is TGTGCCAGCAGCCTGACAGATACGCAGTATTTT. Translating gives CASSLTDTQYF.

The V and J genes are TRBV7-2 and TRBJ1-1, with D unclear. Trimming removed 2 bases at V and 2 bases at J, with 9 bases between. Germline V CDR1 and CDR2: SGHTA, FQGNSA. The CDR3 is made up of 14 amino acids. CDR3 bases: TGTGCCAGCAGCTTAACCGGACCCAACACTGAAGCTTTCTTT. Translated, it gives CASSLTGPNTEAFF.

This rearrangement joins TRBV29-1 to TRBJ2-3; no firm D call. Looked up from germline, CDR1 is SQVTM and CDR2 is ANQGSEA. The V end lost 0 bases, the J end lost 1 base, and 2 bases lay between the germline ends. The length of the CDR3 is 12 residues. The CDR3 region has the DNA TGCAGCGTTGAAGATGGCACAGATACGCAGTATTTT. Its protein is CSVEDGTDTQYF.

V is TRBV7-9 and J is TRBJ2-5; D gene uncertain. Germline CDR1 SEHNR, CDR2 FQNEAQ (reference sequence). The CDR3 sequence is 14 residues long. V lost 0 bases and J 5 bases, leaving 10 bases between the germline ends. The CDR3 sequence is CASSLAVGRETQYF. The CDR3 coding sequence is TGTGCCAGCAGCTTAGCGGTGGGTAGGGAGACCCAGTACTTC.

The J gene is TRBJ1-2, the V gene TRBV2; tentatively, D is TRBD1 (5 bases). Trimming removed 3 bases at V and 9 bases at J, with 14 bases between. The CDR3 extends over 13 amino acids. Germline lookup yields CDR1 SNHLY and CDR2 FYNNEI. As DNA, the CDR3 is TGTGCCAGCAGTGACGAGGGACTTTTTCGCTACACCTTC. Protein sequence: CASSDEGLFRYTF.

This chain joins TRBV28 and TRBJ2-2, with TRBD2 identical over 13 bases. This CDR3 region has 17 residues. In germline, CDR1 is MDHEN, CDR2 SYDVKM. J was trimmed by 6 bases and V by 11 bases; bases with no gene match: 15. The CDR3 loop reads CASLFRWGTSGAGELFF. CDR3 coding DNA: TGTGCCTCACTATTTAGGTGGGGGACTAGCGGGGCCGGGGAGCTGTTTTTT.

CDR3: CASSSGYGNQPQHF. As DNA, the CDR3 is TGTGCCAGCAGTTCGGGGTATGGCAATCAGCCCCAGCATTTT. The chain combines TRBV28 with TRBJ1-5; D is unclear. V lost 4 bases and J 2 bases, leaving 9 bases between the germline ends. The CDR3 runs 14 residues. CDR1 and CDR2 (germline): MDHEN, SYDVKM. The entire variable domain, with the rest obtained from reference TRBV28 and TRBJ1-5, is as follows: DVKVTQSSRYLVKRTGEKVFLECVQDMDHENMFWYRQDPGLGLRLIYFSYDVKMKEKGDIPEGYSVSREKKERFSLILESASTNQTSMYLCASSSGYGNQPQHFGDGTRLSIL.

The V and J genes are TRBV5-4 and TRBJ2-7; no clear D. The germline V gene has CDR1 SGHNT and CDR2 YYREEE (reference sequence). V lost 4 bases to trimming and J lost 0 bases, with 8 bases between them. The CDR3 totals 13 residues. CDR3: CASSPPTSYEQYF. In DNA form, the CDR3 reads TGTGCCAGCAGCCCCCCGACCTCCTACGAGCAGTACTTC.

This clone has a handful of counts. This chain uses TRBV28 with TRBJ1-3; D gene uncertain. Trimming removed 5 bases at V and 1 base at J, with 9 bases between. Per the germline V gene, CDR1 is MDHEN and CDR2 is SYDVKM. The CDR3 is made up of 14 amino acids. CDR3 in amino acids: CASSIPGSGNTIYF. The CDR3 region has the DNA TGTGCCAGCAGTATCCCGGGGTCTGGAAACACCATATATTTT.